The 9 T cell receptor beta chains below come from one sample, sequenced in a study of T cell responses to AZD1222 COVID-19 vaccine (dated by TCRdb to about 2021). Taken with the paper, the label for time point translates to: about 28 days (+/-7) after the second vaccine dose. What the treatment or condition label conveys for this sample: meningococcal conjugate vaccine given as trial control. The library was made by the immunoSEQ multiplex PCR assay. TCRdb holds this immuneACCESS table with in-frame rearrangements only. Some clones are missing; in checked studies, unresolved V genes explain under half, and the rest has no known cause. The sample table shows more than 35,000 clones, and roughly 77% are seen once. The biggest ten clones account for about 22% of the sample. The material sequenced was peripheral blood, taken 28 days after the second dose of the MenACWY control vaccine. The receptors derive from an adult who received the MenACWY meningococcal vaccine as a control.

The chain uses TRBV5-1 and TRBJ1-6; D gene ambiguous. CDR1 is SGHRS and CDR2 is YFSETQ in the germline V gene. Trimming pared 0 bases from V and 10 bases from J, leaving 14 bases between. The CDR3 is 15 residues long. This chain's CDR3 is CASSLAGANYSPLHF. Written as DNA, the CDR3 is TGCGCCAGCAGCTTGGCAGGTGCCAACTACTCACCCCTCCACTTT. The full variable domain, in which reference TRBV5-1 and TRBJ1-6 provide the parts outside the CDR3, is KAGVTQTPRYLIKTRGQQVTLSCSPISGHRSVSWYQQTPGQGLQFLFEYFSETQRNKGNFPGRFSGRQFSNSRSEMNVSTLELGDSALYLCASSLAGANYSPLHFGNGTRLTVT.

The rearrangement joins TRBV25-1 to TRBJ1-2, with 9 bases lining up with TRBD1. V lost 7 bases to trimming and J lost 11 bases; unmatched junction nucleotides: 11. Germline V CDR1 and CDR2: MGHDK, SYGVNS. The CDR3 is 13 residues long. CDR3 sequence (DNA): TGTGCCAGCACGCCGGGACAGGGCTTTGGGTACACCTTC. Amino acid sequence: CASTPGQGFGYTF.

The genes are TRBV3-1 (or the pseudogene TRBV3-2) and TRBJ2-2; 8 bases fit TRBD1. The germline CDR1 and CDR2 sequences are LGHDT and YNNKEL (reference sequence). The CDR3 extends over 16 amino acids. The V gene end was trimmed by 3 bases and the J gene end by 1 base; junction bases not matched to a gene: 4. CDR3 coding DNA: TGTGCCAGCAGCCACACTGGACAGGGGAACACCGGGGAGCTGTTTTTT. This sequence encodes CASSHTGQGNTGELFF.

This clone is deemed large. In DNA form, the CDR3 reads TGTGCCTGGAGATGGAGGGGGCGAAACACTGAAGCTTTCTTT. It translates to CAWRWRGRNTEAFF. The chain carries TRBV30 and TRBJ1-1; 7 positions agree with TRBD1. The CDR3 covers 14 residues. Unmatched junction bases numbered 6, after V lost 3 bases and J lost 2 bases. Germline loops: CDR1 GTSNPN, CDR2 SVGIG (reference sequence).

The chain is built from TRBV2 and TRBJ2-3, with 14 bases lining up with TRBD2. CDR1 and CDR2 from the germline V gene are SNHLY and FYNNEI. J was trimmed by 0 bases and V by 4 bases; bases with no gene match: 18. This CDR3 has 22 amino acids. CDR3 residues: CASSVVPIHGLAGGRSTDTQYF. In DNA, the CDR3 is TGTGCCAGCAGTGTAGTCCCGATCCATGGACTAGCGGGGGGAAGAAGCACAGATACGCAGTATTTT.

This clone was seen a handful of times. The rearrangement joins TRBV4-1 to TRBJ1-2; 9 bases are shared with TRBD1. The CDR3 length is 15 residues. Trimming removed 5 bases from V and 4 bases from J; junction bases left unmatched: 8. Germline loops: CDR1 MGHRA, CDR2 YSYEKL. The CDR3 loop reads CASSKDRGLSYGYTF. The CDR3 nucleotides are TGCGCCAGCAGCAAGGACAGGGGACTAAGCTATGGCTACACCTTC.

The chain combines TRBV7-6 with TRBJ2-3; TRBD2 matches at 12 bases. V dropped 5 bases and J dropped 4; count of bases not matched to a gene: 7. The CDR3 runs to 16 residues. In germline, CDR1 is SGHVS, CDR2 FNYEAQ. The CDR3 DNA reads as TGTGCCAGCAGCGCCAGACTAGCGGGGGCGGCAGATACGCAGTATTTT. It specifies CASSARLAGAADTQYF.

The chain recombines TRBV5-1 with TRBJ1-2, with no clear D. V was trimmed by 4 bases and J by 0 bases, leaving 13 bases between them. The CDR3 has 15 amino acids. CDR1 is SGHRS, CDR2 YFSETQ, per germline. The DNA for the CDR3 is TGCGCCAGCAGCCTGGTCTCGGGTTCTAACTATGGCTACACCTTC. Translating it yields CASSLVSGSNYGYTF. Full variable domain (outside the CDR3, taken from reference TRBV5-1 and TRBJ1-2): KAGVTQTPRYLIKTRGQQVTLSCSPISGHRSVSWYQQTPGQGLQFLFEYFSETQRNKGNFPGRFSGRQFSNSRSEMNVSTLELGDSALYLCASSLVSGSNYGYTFGSGTRLTVV.

Here the CDR3 DNA reads TGTGCCAGCAGTGAAGGACAGTCAGGATACAATGAGCAGTTCTTC. Its protein product is CASSEGQSGYNEQFF. The chain combines TRBV2 with TRBJ2-1, with TRBD1 as a possible D gene (5 bases). The CDR3 is 15 residues long. Trimming took 1 base from V and 4 from J, leaving 11 bases between them. Germline V gene lookup returns CDR1 SNHLY and CDR2 FYNNEI.